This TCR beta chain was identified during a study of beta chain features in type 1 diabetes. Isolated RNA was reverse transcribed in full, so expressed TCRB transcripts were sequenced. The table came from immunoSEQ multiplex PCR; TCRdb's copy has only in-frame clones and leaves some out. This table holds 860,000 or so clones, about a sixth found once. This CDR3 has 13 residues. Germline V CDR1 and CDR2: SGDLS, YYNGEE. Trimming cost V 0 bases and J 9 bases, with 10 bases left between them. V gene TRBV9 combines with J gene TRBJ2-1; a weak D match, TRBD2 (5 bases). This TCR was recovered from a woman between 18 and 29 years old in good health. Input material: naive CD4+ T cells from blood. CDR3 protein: CASSVATGSEQFF. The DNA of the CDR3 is TGTGCCAGCAGCGTAGCTACGGGAAGTGAGCAGTTCTTC.